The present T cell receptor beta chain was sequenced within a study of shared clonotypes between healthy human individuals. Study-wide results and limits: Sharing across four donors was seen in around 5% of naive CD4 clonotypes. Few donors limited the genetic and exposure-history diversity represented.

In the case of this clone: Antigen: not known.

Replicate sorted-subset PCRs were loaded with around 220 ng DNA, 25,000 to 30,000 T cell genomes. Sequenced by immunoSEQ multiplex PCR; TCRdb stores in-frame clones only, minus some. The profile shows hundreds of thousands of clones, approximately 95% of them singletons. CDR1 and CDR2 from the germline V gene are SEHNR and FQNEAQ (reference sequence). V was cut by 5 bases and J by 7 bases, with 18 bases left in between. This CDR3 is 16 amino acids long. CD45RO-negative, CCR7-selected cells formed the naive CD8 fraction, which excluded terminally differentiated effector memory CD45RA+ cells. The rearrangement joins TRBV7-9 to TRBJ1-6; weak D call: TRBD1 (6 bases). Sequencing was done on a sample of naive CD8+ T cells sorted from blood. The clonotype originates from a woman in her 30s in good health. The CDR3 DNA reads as TGTGCCAGCAGCCTGGGGACCGGGACAACCAATTCACCCCTCCACTTT. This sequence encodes CASSLGTGTTNSPLHF.